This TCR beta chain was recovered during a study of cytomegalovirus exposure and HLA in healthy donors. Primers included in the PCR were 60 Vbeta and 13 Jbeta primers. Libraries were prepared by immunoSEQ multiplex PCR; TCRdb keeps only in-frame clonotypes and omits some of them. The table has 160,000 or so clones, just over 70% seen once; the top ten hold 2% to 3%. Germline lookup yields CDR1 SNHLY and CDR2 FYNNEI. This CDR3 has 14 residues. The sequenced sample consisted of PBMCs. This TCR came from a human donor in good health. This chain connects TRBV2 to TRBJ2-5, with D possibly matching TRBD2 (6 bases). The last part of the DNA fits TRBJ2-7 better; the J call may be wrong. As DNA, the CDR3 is TGTGCCAGCATACCCACAGCTGGGGGGAGCGAGCAGTACTTC. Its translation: CASIPTAGGSEQYF.